This TCR beta chain derives from a study of blood T cells in healthy people across ages. Germline lookup yields CDR1 SEHNR and CDR2 FQNEAQ (reference sequence). CDR3 length: 13 residues. Trimming left V 1 base short and J 8 bases short, with 11 bases between. A J-beta primer mix and a sample-barcoded 5' primer were used in a second PCR of about 7 to 12 cycles. A single record per CDR3 protein comes from TCRdb applying MiXCR to the 5' RACE reads. Counted here are around 750,000 distinct CDR3 sequences, approximately 55% occurring once; the ten biggest clones make up about 42%. The chain recombines TRBV7-9 with TRBJ1-2, with D uncertain. Sequencing was performed on blood. The source is an elderly man in good health. This CDR3 is CASSLDATLGYTF. The CDR3 nucleotides are TGTGCCAGCAGCTTAGATGCCACCCTCGGCTACACCTTC.